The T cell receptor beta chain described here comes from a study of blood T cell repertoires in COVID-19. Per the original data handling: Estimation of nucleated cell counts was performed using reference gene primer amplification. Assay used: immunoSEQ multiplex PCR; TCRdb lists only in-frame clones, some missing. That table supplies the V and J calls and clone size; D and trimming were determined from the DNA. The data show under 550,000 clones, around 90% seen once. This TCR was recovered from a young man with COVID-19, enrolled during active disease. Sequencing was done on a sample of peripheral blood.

CDR3 residues: CASSYSAGGFRKTQYF. CDR3 DNA: TGTGCCAGCAGTTACTCGGCGGGGGGGTTTAGGAAGACCCAGTACTTC. The chain couples TRBV6-5 to TRBJ2-5, with 9 nucleotides matching TRBD2. CDR3 length: 16 residues. The germline V gene has CDR1 MNHEY and CDR2 SVGAGI. Losses at the gene ends were 0 bases for V and 6 bases for J; bases not matched to a gene: 8.